The text below deals with one T cell receptor beta chain. What this receptor recognizes is not known. It has no much larger one-base neighbor in the sample; base qualities were not kept. Via the germline V gene, CDR1 is SGHVS and CDR2 FNYEAQ. Including the terminal cysteine and phenylalanine, the CDR3 comprises 20 residues. Here the CDR3 DNA is all that survives: 60 bases in frame from base 1. Germline trimming amounts to 4 bases on V and 0 bases on J, with 13 as the count of junction bases outside the gene matches. The data originate from a study of T cell responses to AZD1222 COVID-19 vaccine listed by TCRdb under 2021. A note on the overall study: Because spike-specific TCR depth and breadth did not differ between the two schedules, AZD1222 recipients who got a second dose at roughly 4 weeks were pooled with those who got a second dose at roughly 12 weeks. TCR sequencing was performed for roughly 250 trial participants, of whom roughly 200 were given two doses of AZD1222 and around 25 were given two doses of MenACWY control vaccine. Enrollment into the trials was organized by age into subgroups of 18-55, 56-69 and 70-plus years, and those subgroups contained approximately 160, 26 and 62 TCR-sequenced participants, respectively.

Points the paper makes about the study in general: Spike-specific TCR breadth and depth rose significantly after two AZD1222 doses compared with day 0 and with MenACWY recipients. Conclusions about previously exposed vaccinees were limited because only six or seven AZD1222 recipients were SARS-CoV-2 seropositive at baseline. Most participants were white British and females outnumbered males, and the authors suggested that clonal diversity may have been underestimated. Epitopes outside the regions mutated in the B.1.351 and B.1.1.7 variants were reportedly recognized by nearly half of the unique spike-specific TCRs. The vaccine-associated CD4 TCRs covered the entire spike protein, and the dominant responses fell in regions 160-218 and 743-854. Because no samples from the day 14 peak response were available, repertoires could be characterized only after the peak T cell response. The 56-69-year group was small, and its depth increase did not reach significance, likely because of low power.

In the paper's terms, the time point label means: baseline before first vaccination. The vaccinee samples were drawn from two UK trials, COV001 and COV002, one of which was a single-blind randomized controlled phase 2/3 trial testing AZD1222 (ChAdOx1 nCoV-19) in healthy adults. Trial participant PBMC samples were collected at day 0 and day 28 after the second dose for TCRbeta chain sequencing. The CDR3 regions of human TCRbeta chains were analyzed by immunosequencing. Processing in the source paper ran as follows. Repertoire TCRs were checked for matches against a reference library of SARS-CoV-2-specific TCRs that had been generated using the MIRA antigen-specificity platform. Breadth meant the fraction of unique TCRs that were SARS-CoV-2-associated, whereas depth meant the fraction of total T cells that were SARS-CoV-2-associated. Each spike-specific TCR was assigned to its reactive spike region and to a CD4 or CD8 class using the MIRA data. Log10-transformed breadth and depth values were compared by one-way ANOVA with Sidak's multiple comparisons tests. Sourced from immuneACCESS, this table was stored by TCRdb with only in-frame sequences that have V and J called. A share of the clones is absent; for the studies checked, an unresolved V gene accounts for under half, and the remainder has no known explanation. V and J calls and clone size are given by that table; D and trimming were obtained from the DNA. The sample records over 130,000 clones, approximately 94% of which are singletons. About 1.3% of the sample comes from the top ten.

This clonotype was sampled from an adult in good health. The V gene is TRBV7-6 and the J gene is TRBJ2-1; 12 central bases correspond to TRBD2. The sample in question was peripheral blood, obtained on day 0 of AZD1222 vaccination. The CDR3 is CASSSRIQLAGGDSYNEQFF. In nucleotides, the sequence is TGTGCCAGCAGCTCCCGCATACAACTAGCGGGGGGCGACTCCTACAATGAGCAGTTCTTC. This CDR3, with the reference TRBV7-6 and TRBJ2-1 proteins standing in past its ends, gives the full variable domain GAGVSQSPRYKVTKRGQDVALRCDPISGHVSLYWYRQALGQGPEFLTYFNYEAQQDKSGLPNDRFSAERPEGSISTLTIQRTEQRDSAMYRCASSSRIQLAGGDSYNEQFFGPGTRLTVL.